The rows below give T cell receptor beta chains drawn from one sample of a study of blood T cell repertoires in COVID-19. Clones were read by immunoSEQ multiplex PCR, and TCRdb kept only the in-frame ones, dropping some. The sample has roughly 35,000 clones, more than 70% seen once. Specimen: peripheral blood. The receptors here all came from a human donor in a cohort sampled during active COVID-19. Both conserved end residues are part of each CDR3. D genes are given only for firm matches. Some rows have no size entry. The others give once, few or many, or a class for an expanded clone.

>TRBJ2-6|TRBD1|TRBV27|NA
TGTGCCAGCAGGTTCCGGGACAGCGCGTCTGGGGCCAACGTCCTGACTTTC
CASRFRDSASGANVLTF
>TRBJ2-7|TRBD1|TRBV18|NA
TGTGCCAGCTCACCGGGACAGGAGGCTTCCTACGAGCAGTACTTC
CASSPGQEASYEQYF
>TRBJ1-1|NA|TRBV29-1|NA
TGCAGCGTTGAAGTATTCAGGGGAACTGAAGCTTTCTTT
CSVEVFRGTEAFF
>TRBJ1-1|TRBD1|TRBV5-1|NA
TGCGCCAGCAGCGCCCGTGGGACAGGGGTTTTTGGCACTGAAGCTTTCTTT
CASSARGTGVFGTEAFF
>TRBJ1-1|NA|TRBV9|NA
TGTGCCAGCAGCGTAGCCCCAGGTGGCACTGAAGCTTTCTTT
CASSVAPGGTEAFF
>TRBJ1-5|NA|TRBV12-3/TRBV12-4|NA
TGTGCCAGCAGTTTTACGGGGTTGCAGCCCCAGCATTTT
CASSFTGLQPQHF
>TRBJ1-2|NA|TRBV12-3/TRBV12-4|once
TGTGCCAGCAGTTCCGACCCCTGGAGGGGCTACACCTTC
CASSSDPWRGYTF
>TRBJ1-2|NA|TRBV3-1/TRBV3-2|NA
TGTGCCAGCAGCCAAGATGGGGAGCCATATGGCTACACCTTC
CASSQDGEPYGYTF
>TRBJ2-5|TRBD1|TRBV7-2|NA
TGTGCCAGCAGCTCCGGGACAGGGGGCGGTGGCGGAGAGACCCAGTACTTC
CASSSGTGGGGGETQYF
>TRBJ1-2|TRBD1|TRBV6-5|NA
TGTGCCAGCAGTCTGGGACAGGGGGTGCACTATGGCTACACCTTC
CASSLGQGVHYGYTF
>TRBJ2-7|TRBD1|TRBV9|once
TGTGCCAGCAGCGCAGGGACAGGGACCTCCGAGCAGTACTTC
CASSAGTGTSEQYF
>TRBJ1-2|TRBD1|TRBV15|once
TGTGCCACCAGCAGGAGGCGGCCGACAGGGGGCGGGTATGGCTACACCTTC
CATSRRRPTGGGYGYTF
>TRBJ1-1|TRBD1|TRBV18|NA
TGTGCCAGCTCACTCGGGACAGGGATGGACACTGAAGCTTTCTTT
CASSLGTGMDTEAFF
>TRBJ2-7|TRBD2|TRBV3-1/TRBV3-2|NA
TGTGCCAGCAGCCAAGGGTGGGGGGGCTACGAGCAGTACTTC
CASSQGWGGYEQYF
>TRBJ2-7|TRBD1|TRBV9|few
TGTGCCAGCAGCCGGACAGGGGGCGCGGGGGAGCAGTACTTC
CASSRTGGAGEQYF
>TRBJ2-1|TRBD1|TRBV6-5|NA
TGTGCCAGCAGTAGGACCAGGACAGGGATGAATGAGCAGTTCTTC
CASSRTRTGMNEQFF
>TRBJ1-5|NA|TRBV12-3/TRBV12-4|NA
TGTGCCAGCAGTTTAGACAGGCGGGGGCCCCAGCATTTT
CASSLDRRGPQHF
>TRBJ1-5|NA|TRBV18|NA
TGTGCCAGCTCACCAGGGGCAGGGGAGAATCAGCCCCAGCATTTT
CASSPGAGENQPQHF
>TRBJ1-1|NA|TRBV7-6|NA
TGTGCCAGCAGCCCAATTGGGGGGGAGGGCACTGAAGCTTTCTTT
CASSPIGGEGTEAFF
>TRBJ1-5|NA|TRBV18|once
TGTGCCAGCTCACCTTGGCCAGATAGCAATCAGCCCCAGCATTTT
CASSPWPDSNQPQHF
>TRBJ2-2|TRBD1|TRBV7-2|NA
TGTGCCAGCAGCTTAGTGACAGGGAAAACCGGGGAGCTGTTTTTT
CASSLVTGKTGELFF
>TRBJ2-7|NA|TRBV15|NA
TGTGCCACCAGCAGAGATCTGGCAAAGTCTGACGAGCAGTACTTC
CATSRDLAKSDEQYF
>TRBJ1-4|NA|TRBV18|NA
TGTGCCAGCTCACCGCTCATTGGGGCAGTGCGTAATGAAAAACTGTTTTTT
CASSPLIGAVRNEKLFF
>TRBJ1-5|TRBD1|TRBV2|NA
TGTGCCAGCAGGGGACAGGGGATGCAGCCCCAGCATTTT
CASRGQGMQPQHF
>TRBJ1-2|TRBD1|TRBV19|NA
TGTGCCAGTAGTATAGCGACAGGGGCCCTCTATGGCTACACCTTC
CASSIATGALYGYTF
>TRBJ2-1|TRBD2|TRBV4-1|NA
TGCGCCAGCAGCCCTGGACTAGCTGATGAGCAGTTCTTC
CASSPGLADEQFF
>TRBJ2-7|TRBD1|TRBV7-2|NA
TGTGCCAGCAGCTCATCCTACAGGGGGTTAACCTACGAGCAGTACTTC
CASSSSYRGLTYEQYF
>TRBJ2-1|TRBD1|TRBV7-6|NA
TGTGCCAGCAGCGCAGGGACAGGGCGAAATGAGCAGTTCTTC
CASSAGTGRNEQFF
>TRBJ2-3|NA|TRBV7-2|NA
TGTGCCAGCGCTTACAGGGCACAGGCAGATACGCAGTATTTT
CASAYRAQADTQYF
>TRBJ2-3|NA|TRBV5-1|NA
TGCGCCAGCAGGGTTGGGGCAACAGGCTCGGATACGCAGTATTTT
CASRVGATGSDTQYF
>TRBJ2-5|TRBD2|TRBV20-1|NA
TGCAGTGCTCGTGGCGAGGGACTAGCAGGGTCCCCGGAGACCCAGTACTTC
CSARGEGLAGSPETQYF
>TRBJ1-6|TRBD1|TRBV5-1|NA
TGCGCCAGCAGAAAAGACAGGGGGCGAATTTCACCCCTCCACTTT
CASRKDRGRISPLHF
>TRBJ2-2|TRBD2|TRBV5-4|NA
TGTGCCAGCAGCTTGGCTAGCGGGTGGATAACCACCGGGGAGCTGTTTTTT
CASSLASGWITTGELFF
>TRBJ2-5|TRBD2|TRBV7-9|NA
TGTGCCAGCAGCTTAATAGCGGGGATAGAGACCCAGTACTTC
CASSLIAGIETQYF
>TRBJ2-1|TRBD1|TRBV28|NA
TGTGCCAGCAGTTTAGTCGGACAGGGGGCCTTGAATGAGCAGTTCTTC
CASSLVGQGALNEQFF
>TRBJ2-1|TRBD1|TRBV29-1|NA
TGCAGCGTTGATTTCCAGGGGGCCAGTGAGCAGTTCTTC
CSVDFQGASEQFF
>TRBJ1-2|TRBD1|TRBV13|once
TGTGCCAGCAGCCAAGACAGGGAACGGGCCTTAGCCTTC
CASSQDRERALAF
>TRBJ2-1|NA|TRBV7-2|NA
TGTGCCAGCAGCTTAGCGAACAGCCCCAATGAGCAGTTCTTC
CASSLANSPNEQFF
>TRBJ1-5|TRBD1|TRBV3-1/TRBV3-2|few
TGTGCCAGCAGCCAGGGACAGGGGGCAGGTCAGCCCCAGCATTTT
CASSQGQGAGQPQHF
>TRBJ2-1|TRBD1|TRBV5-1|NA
TGCGCCAGCATGGTGGGACAGGGAAGTGAGCAGTTCTTC
CASMVGQGSEQFF
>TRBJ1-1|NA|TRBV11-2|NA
TGTGCCAGCAGCTTAGATCCTAACCCTTCTTCTGAAGCTTTCTTT
CASSLDPNPSSEAFF